Listed below are T cell receptor beta chains from one sample, sequenced in a study of cytomegalovirus exposure and HLA in healthy donors. Assay used: immunoSEQ multiplex PCR; TCRdb lists only in-frame clones, some missing. The sample includes under 150,000 clones, 80% to 95% seen only once; the top ten take about 0.64%. Sequencing was done on a sample of PBMCs. These TCRs come from a man aged 18 to 29 in good health and CMV-seronegative. Each CDR3 is given with its conserved first and last residue. Each record gives: V gene, J gene, D gene, clone size, CDR3 protein, CDR3 DNA. The D gene is left open where the match is weak. The size field is filled for only some rows; it gives once, few, many or a size class.

V: TRBV19
J: TRBJ2-2
D: TRBD1
size: .
CDR3: CASTDPGTGVSGELFF
DNA: TGTGCCAGTACCGATCCCGGGACAGGGGTTAGTGGGGAGCTGTTTTTT

V: TRBV27
J: TRBJ2-3
D: TRBD2
size: .
CDR3: CASSLWRLAGVTDTQYF
DNA: TGTGCCAGCAGTTTATGGCGTCTAGCGGGAGTTACAGATACGCAGTATTTT

V: TRBV9
J: TRBJ1-2
D: TRBD1
size: .
CDR3: CASSVSLGGQYGYTF
DNA: TGTGCCAGCAGCGTAAGTTTAGGGGGACAGTATGGCTACACCTTC

V: TRBV9
J: TRBJ1-3
D: .
size: .
CDR3: CASSVARTSGNTIYF
DNA: TGTGCCAGCAGCGTAGCAAGAACATCTGGAAACACCATATATTTT

V: TRBV30
J: TRBJ1-2
D: .
size: .
CDR3: CAWRGVSYGYTF
DNA: TGTGCCTGGAGGGGAGTGTCCTATGGCTACACCTTC

V: TRBV9
J: TRBJ2-5
D: TRBD2
size: .
CDR3: CASSTSGVETQYF
DNA: TGTGCCAGCAGTACTAGCGGGGTTGAGACCCAGTACTTC

V: TRBV18
J: TRBJ1-2
D: .
size: .
CDR3: CASSPTGGFYGYTF
DNA: TGTGCCAGCTCACCGACGGGGGGCTTCTATGGCTACACCTTC

V: TRBV5-1
J: TRBJ1-3
D: .
size: .
CDR3: CASSLRDVGNTIYF
DNA: TGCGCCAGCAGCCTGCGGGACGTCGGAAACACCATATATTTT

V: TRBV5-1
J: TRBJ2-1
D: TRBD2
size: .
CDR3: CASSLDWLLAGAYNEQFF
DNA: TGCGCCAGCAGCTTGGACTGGCTACTAGCGGGAGCTTACAATGAGCAGTTCTTC

V: TRBV12-1
J: TRBJ2-5
D: .
size: .
CDR3: CASSFGNSGGRQETQYF
DNA: TGTGCCAGCAGCTTTGGAAATAGCGGGGGGCGCCAAGAGACCCAGTACTTC

V: TRBV5-1
J: TRBJ2-1
D: TRBD2
size: .
CDR3: CASSFTSGGYNEQFF
DNA: TGCGCCAGCAGCTTCACTAGCGGGGGCTACAATGAGCAGTTCTTC

V: TRBV19
J: TRBJ1-1
D: .
size: .
CDR3: CASSIGANTEAFF
DNA: TGTGCCAGTAGTATTGGAGCGAACACTGAAGCTTTCTTT

V: TRBV11-2
J: TRBJ1-1
D: TRBD1
size: .
CDR3: CASSPPGQSFFVTEAFF
DNA: TGTGCCAGCAGCCCGCCGGGACAGAGCTTTTTTGTCACTGAAGCTTTCTTT

V: TRBV18
J: TRBJ1-4
D: .
size: .
CDR3: CASSKTELNEKLFF
DNA: TGTGCCAGCTCAAAGACAGAGCTCAATGAAAAACTGTTTTTT

V: TRBV9
J: TRBJ2-1
D: TRBD2
size: few
CDR3: CASSVQGAASGGVYNEQFF
DNA: TGTGCCAGCAGCGTACAGGGCGCGGCTAGCGGGGGCGTCTACAATGAGCAGTTCTTC

V: TRBV7-4
J: TRBJ1-6
D: .
size: .
CDR3: CASSSRQGGFF
DNA: TGTGCCAGCAGCTCCCGACAAGGGGGTTTTTTT

V: TRBV2
J: TRBJ2-5
D: TRBD2
size: .
CDR3: CASSGGRAGVVETQYF
DNA: TGTGCCAGCAGTGGGGGAAGGGCGGGAGTTGTAGAGACCCAGTACTTC

V: TRBV5-5
J: TRBJ1-1
D: .
size: .
CDR3: CASSFGRRGTEAFF
DNA: TGTGCCAGCAGCTTCGGACGACGGGGCACTGAAGCTTTCTTT

V: TRBV30
J: TRBJ1-6
D: .
size: few
CDR3: CACTPGMRNSPLHF
DNA: TGTGCCTGCACACCGGGGATGCGGAATTCACCCCTCCACTTT

V: TRBV2
J: TRBJ2-2
D: .
size: .
CDR3: CASSPQTVSTGELFF
DNA: TGTGCCAGCAGTCCTCAGACAGTGAGCACCGGGGAGCTGTTTTTT

V: TRBV29-1
J: TRBJ1-2
D: TRBD1
size: .
CDR3: CSVVLSGQGAGYTF
DNA: TGCAGCGTCGTGCTCTCGGGACAGGGGGCAGGCTACACCTTC

V: TRBV7-9
J: TRBJ1-5
D: TRBD1
size: .
CDR3: CASSSWTGDGNQPQHF
DNA: TGTGCCAGCAGCTCCTGGACAGGGGATGGCAATCAGCCCCAGCATTTT

V: TRBV6-1
J: TRBJ1-2
D: .
size: .
CDR3: CASSEALRGDYGYTF
DNA: TGTGCCAGCAGTGAAGCGCTTCGGGGTGACTATGGCTACACCTTC

V: TRBV7-9
J: TRBJ1-2
D: .
size: .
CDR3: CASKGFGYTF
DNA: TGTGCCAGCAAGGGGTTTGGCTACACCTTC

V: TRBV19
J: TRBJ2-5
D: .
size: .
CDR3: CASSISRDFQETQYF
DNA: TGTGCCAGTAGTATCTCCCGGGACTTTCAAGAGACCCAGTACTTC